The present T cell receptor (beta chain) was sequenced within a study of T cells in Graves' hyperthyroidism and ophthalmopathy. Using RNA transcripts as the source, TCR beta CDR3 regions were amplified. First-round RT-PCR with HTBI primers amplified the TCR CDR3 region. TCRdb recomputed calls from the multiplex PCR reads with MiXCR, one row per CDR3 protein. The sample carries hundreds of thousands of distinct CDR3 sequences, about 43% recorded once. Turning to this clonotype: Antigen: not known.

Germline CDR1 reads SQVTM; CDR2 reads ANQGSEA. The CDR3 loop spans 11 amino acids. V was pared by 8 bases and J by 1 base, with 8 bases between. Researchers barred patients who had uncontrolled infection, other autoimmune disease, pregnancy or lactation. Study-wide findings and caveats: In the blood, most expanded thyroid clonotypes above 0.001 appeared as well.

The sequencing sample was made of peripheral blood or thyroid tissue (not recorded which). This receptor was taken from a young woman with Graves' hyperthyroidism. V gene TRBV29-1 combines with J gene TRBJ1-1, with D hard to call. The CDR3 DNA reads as TGCAGCCAGGCCGGGAACACTGAAGCTTTCTTT. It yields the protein CSQAGNTEAFF.